This TCR beta chain was identified in a study of siplizumab effects on memory and regulatory T cells (dated by TCRdb to about 2019). Looking at the study overall: The study looked at the effect of siplizumab, an anti-CD2 antibody, on alloreactive T-cell subsets in allogeneic mixed lymphocyte reactions made from human PBMCs.

Receptors were amplified or captured by the immunoSEQ multiplex PCR assay. Approximately 10^5 TCR templates per sample were assayed on the deep sequencing platform. Genomic DNA extracted from sorted T cells was used for TCRbeta CDR3 sequencing. As for the authors' bioinformatics: The R programming language was used for clonal analysis of TCRbeta CDR3 data. Alloreactive CD4+ and CD8+ clones were defined by comparing unstimulated samples with post-reaction CFSE-low samples. Regulatory or non-regulatory origin of alloreactive CD4+ clones was assigned by matching sequences to the sorted unstimulated Treg and non-Treg repertoires. Here the immuneACCESS table is served through TCRdb, limited to in-frame sequences with V and J called. Missing clones are a known gap in these copies; in checked studies unresolved V genes cover under half, and the rest lacks a known reason. The D gene and trimming were derived from the DNA, and the V and J assignments and clone size from that table. The table for this sample lists around 110,000 clones; around 94% of them were counted only once. In total, the top ten clones hold roughly 1.7% of the sample.

Deletion took 10 bases off V and 0 bases off J, with a span of 10 bases between the germline ends. The CDR3 has 13 amino acids, counting the end cysteine and phenylalanine. The kept DNA is CDR3 alone, 39 bases in frame from the first base. From the germline V gene, CDR1 is ENHRY and CDR2 is SYGVKD. Worth noting for this clone: Its antigen specificity is not known. Base qualities were left out, and no much larger clone turns up one base away.

Sorted unstimulated T cells, along with proliferating T cells recovered from mixed lymphocyte reactions, underwent TCRbeta CDR3 sequencing. Fresh whole blood from fewer than 12 HLA-typed healthy donors was used to isolate PBMCs. To map where alloreactive clones came from, unstimulated CD4+ non-regulatory T cells were FACS-sorted. Overall study results and their limits: Whether proliferating Tregs from siplizumab cultures were suppressive was not functionally confirmed. A naive or memory phenotype could not be assigned to roughly 80-95% of proliferating CD4+ or CD8+ clones. Among mappable alloreactive CD4+ clones, the Treg-derived fraction averaged around 70% with siplizumab versus 26.9% in control reactions. The cumulative frequency of alloreactive sequences traceable to unstimulated CD4+ memory T cells was significantly reduced by siplizumab. Sequences below about 10^-5 frequency were poorly captured, so only a minor fraction of alloreactive clones could be mapped to unstimulated subsets. Greater diversity appeared to be present in unstimulated naive T cells than in memory T cells, and a substantial contribution to the alloresponse seemed to be made by naive cells.

Sequenced: non-Treg CD4+ T cells sorted from blood. Taken with the paper, the label for cell subset or site translates to: FACS-sorted unstimulated CD4+ non-regulatory T cells. The chain joins TRBV10-3 to TRBJ1-3; no D gene is confidently identified. The sequence derives from a human donor in good health. At the DNA level, the sequence is TGTGCCACAATGGGCAACTCTGGAAACACCATATATTTT. Its product reads: CATMGNSGNTIYF.